The clone carrying this TCR beta chain was recorded at least ten times. Its cognate antigen is unknown. Trimming took off 0 bases at V and 2 bases at J, with 10 bases between the two ends. This CDR3 has 15 residues. Germline lookup yields CDR1 MNHEY and CDR2 SVGAGI. This record belongs to a study of T cells after yellow fever vaccination. Each CDR3 protein gets one entry after TCRdb re-called the 5' RACE reads with MiXCR. This table holds about 240,000 distinct CDR3 sequences, about 3.7% found once. Whole-study findings and limits: Although most clonotypes did not, a small share appeared in both CD4 and CD8 compartments.

The source was PBMCs, collected 15 days after the yellow fever booster vaccination. This chain links TRBV6-5 with TRBJ1-1; possibly TRBD1 for D (5 bases). This clonotype was obtained from a man between 18 and 35 years old who received the YFV17D yellow fever vaccine. The CDR3 loop is CASSYSIGVNTEAFF. CDR3 bases: TGTGCCAGCAGTTACTCGATAGGGGTAAACACTGAAGCTTTCTTT.